The TCR beta chain under discussion was sequenced for a study of blood T cell repertoires in COVID-19. Study-wide context: Material from acute and convalescent COVID-19 was sourced from the United States, Italy and Spain. From T cells, B-cell-depleted T cells, or PBMCs came the material, which was cDNA or gDNA.

V was shortened by 5 bases and J by 0 bases, with 17 bases between the two germline ends. Looked up from germline, CDR1 is SGHAT and CDR2 is FQNNGV. This CDR3 is built from 18 residues. Study processing details: Amplification from reference gene primers served as the basis for estimated nucleated cell counts. The protocol was immunoSEQ multiplex PCR, while the TCRdb copy is restricted to in-frame clones and leaves out a portion. The V and J calls and clone size are taken from that table; D and trimming were inferred from the DNA. Among approximately 200,000 clones, approximately 84% were seen once, and the ten largest hold over 0.95%.

The gene calls are TRBV11-2 and TRBJ1-6; D possibly corresponds to TRBD1 (5 bases). The clonotype comes from a man in his forties or fifties with acute or convalescent COVID-19. The sequenced sample was peripheral blood. Here the CDR3 reads CASSAGTGGPSYNSPLHF. In DNA form, the CDR3 reads TGTGCCAGCAGCGCCGGGACCGGGGGACCCTCCTATAATTCACCCCTCCACTTT. The full variable domain, with the rest looked up from reference TRBV11-2 and TRBJ1-6, is EAGVAQSPRYKIIEKRQSVAFWCNPISGHATLYWYQQILGQGPKLLIQFQNNGVVDDSQLPKDRFSAERLKGVDSTLKIQPAKLEDSAVYLCASSAGTGGPSYNSPLHFGNGTRLTVT.